This T cell receptor beta chain was sequenced in a study of cytomegalovirus exposure and HLA in healthy donors. Study-level results: Reports described diagnosis of cytomegalovirus status by the classifier as highly specific and sensitive. The study listed roughly 160 cytomegalovirus-associated TCR beta chains.

Turning to this clone: Its antigen is as yet unknown.

Germline CDR1 reads LGHNA; CDR2 reads YSLEER. V shed 3 bases and J shed 3 bases, with 11 bases lying between them. CDR3 length: 14 amino acids. This table comes from immunoSEQ multiplex PCR, and its TCRdb copy is limited to in-frame clones, with some not included. Among 130,000 or so clones listed, roughly 91% were seen once. Input material: PBMCs. The receptor was isolated from a man aged 25 to 45 in good health and CMV-seronegative. The chain is built from TRBV4-3 and TRBJ1-1; D may be TRBD1 (5 bases). The CDR3 nucleotides are TGCGCCAGCAGCCATAAAGGGGTTGACACTGAAGCTTTCTTT. Translation gives CASSHKGVDTEAFF.